What follows are 9 T cell receptor beta chains derived from one specimen sequenced in a study of shared clonotypes between healthy human individuals. The assay was immunoSEQ multiplex PCR, and TCRdb's table has in-frame clones only and misses some. The sample gives over a million clones, about 84% of which show up once; 0.5% to 0.65% is in the top ten. The sequencing input was memory CD4+ T cells from PBMCs. The subset: CD45RA-negative fraction. The receptors were sampled from a man between 18 and 35 years old in good health. Some clones in this sample may be carry-over from other donors' samples.

The rearrangement joins TRBV19 to TRBJ2-6; D unresolved. V was cut by 6 bases and J by 0 bases, with 9 bases left in between. The CDR3 consists of 15 residues. Germline V gives CDR1 LNHDA, CDR2 SQIVND (reference sequence). The CDR3 reads CASRSQPSGANVLTF. The CDR3, as DNA: TGTGCCAGTAGGTCCCAGCCCTCTGGGGCCAACGTCCTGACTTTC.

V is TRBV28 and J is TRBJ2-5, with D maybe TRBD2 (5 bases). The CDR3 is 13 amino acids. Per the germline V gene, CDR1 is MDHEN and CDR2 is SYDVKM. Trimming removed 6 bases from V and 5 bases from J, with 13 bases in between. CDR3 DNA: TGTGCCAGCAGCGACACGCGAGGGGAGACCCAGTACTTC. This gives the protein CASSDTRGETQYF.

The gene calls are TRBV28 and TRBJ2-2; no clear D. Germline CDR1 MDHEN, CDR2 SYDVKM. V was clipped by 5 bases and J by 7 bases, with 8 bases between them. The CDR3 length is 12 residues. The CDR3 nucleotides are TGTGCCAGCAGTACCGTGAACGGGGAGCTGTTTTTT. Translated: CASSTVNGELFF.

This clone has just a few counts. The gene calls are TRBV5-1 and TRBJ2-3, with a possible D match to TRBD1 (6 bases). The germline V and J ends were trimmed by 3 bases and 1 base, with 15 bases remaining between them. Germline values: CDR1 SGHRS, CDR2 YFSETQ. The CDR3 contains 16 residues. This CDR3 reads CASSSSDRWGTDTQYF. The CDR3 DNA follows: TGCGCCAGCAGCTCCTCGGACAGATGGGGCACAGATACGCAGTATTTT. The complete variable domain, with remaining parts taken from reference TRBV5-1 and TRBJ2-3, reads KAGVTQTPRYLIKTRGQQVTLSCSPISGHRSVSWYQQTPGQGLQFLFEYFSETQRNKGNFPGRFSGRQFSNSRSEMNVSTLELGDSALYLCASSSSDRWGTDTQYFGPGTRLTVL.

This clone was recorded only once. This sequence joins TRBV11-2 and TRBJ2-7; TRBD2 agrees at 10 bases. J gave up 2 bases and V 5 bases, and 6 bases lay outside the gene matches. The CDR3 runs to 15 residues. Per the germline V gene, CDR1 is SGHAT and CDR2 is FQNNGV. The DNA for the CDR3 is TGTGCCAGCAGCACCAGGACTAGCGGCCCCTACGAGCAGTACTTC. Encoded protein: CASSTRTSGPYEQYF.

The chain employs TRBV11-2 and TRBJ2-3, with D possibly being TRBD2 (6 bases). The CDR3 covers 17 residues. The V gene's germline CDR1 is SGHAT and CDR2 FQNNGV. V dropped 0 bases and J dropped 2 bases, with 15 bases sitting between them. CDR3 coding DNA: TGTGCCAGCAGCTTAGATTTGGAGGGGCCCGACACAGATACGCAGTATTTT. Translating it yields CASSLDLEGPDTDTQYF.

This chain connects TRBV7-9 to TRBJ2-6; the match to TRBD1 covers 8 bases. Germline assignment: CDR1 SEHNR and CDR2 FQNEAQ (reference sequence). The CDR3 sequence is 15 residues long. Trimming removed 5 bases from V and 10 bases from J; junction bases left unmatched: 10. This CDR3 is CASSPRTGTRNVLTF. CDR3 DNA sequence: TGTGCCAGCAGCCCTAGGACAGGGACCCGAAACGTCCTGACTTTC.

CDR3 region: CASSFYVAGGPLRTYEQYF. The CDR3 DNA reads as TGTGCCAGCAGTTTTTATGTAGCGGGAGGCCCCTTAAGAACCTACGAGCAGTACTTC. The V and J genes are TRBV28 and TRBJ2-7; 10 nucleotides line up with TRBD2. V gave up 3 bases and J gave up 2 bases; unmatched junction bases: 16. Per germline, CDR1 MDHEN and CDR2 SYDVKM. The CDR3 is made up of 19 amino acids.

The chain links TRBV6-1 to TRBJ2-7, with 11 bases lining up with TRBD2. This CDR3 spans 18 amino acids. J gave up 0 bases and V 4 bases, and 11 bases lay outside the gene matches. Per germline, CDR1 MNHNS and CDR2 SASEGT. CDR3 protein: CASSGTGTSGYISYEQYF. CDR3 nucleotides: TGTGCCAGCAGTGGCACCGGGACTAGCGGATATATCTCCTACGAGCAGTACTTC.